The 12 T cell receptor beta chains in this list originate from one sample, sequenced in a study of blood T cell repertoires in COVID-19 (dated by TCRdb to 2018 to 2021). Preparation of the library involved the immunoSEQ multiplex PCR assay. Imported from immuneACCESS, the table was reduced by TCRdb to in-frame sequences with V and J called. These copies leave out some clones; in studies compared against another copy, an unresolved V gene accounts for under half, and the cause of the remainder is not known. The sample table holds about 170,000 clones, of which roughly four fifths were seen once. The leading ten clones occupy approximately 2.4% of the sample. The sequencing input was peripheral blood. The receptors come from a human donor with acute or convalescent COVID-19. The donor label of this sample is uncertain.

V gene TRBV10-3 combines with J gene TRBJ1-2; tentatively, D is TRBD1 (6 bases). CDR3 size: 15 residues. The germline V gene encodes CDR1 ENHRY and CDR2 SYGVKD. V was trimmed by 6 bases and J by 3 bases, leaving 17 bases between them. The DNA of the CDR3 is TGTGCCATCAGAGAACAGGGCCTCAAGGACTATGGCTACACCTTC. Its protein product is CAIREQGLKDYGYTF.

The chain carries TRBV3-1 (or the pseudogene TRBV3-2) and TRBJ2-7; no definite D call. Germline CDR1 LGHDT, CDR2 YNNKEL (reference sequence). The CDR3 loop spans 15 amino acids. With 1 base removed from V and 3 bases from J, the gap between germline ends came to 13 bases. CDR3 coding DNA: TGTGCCAGCAGCCAAGGGCCCAGACACCACTACGAGCAGTACTTC. Amino acids: CASSQGPRHHYEQYF.

This CDR3 is CASRPGLASEAFF. DNA for the CDR3: TGCGCCAGCAGACCTGGCTTGGCTTCTGAAGCTTTCTTT. This chain connects TRBV10-2 to TRBJ1-1, with D hard to call. Germline V gene sequence: CDR1 WSHSY, CDR2 SAAADI. CDR3 size: 13 residues. The V end was cut by 6 bases, the J end by 6 bases, with 14 bases between.

The chain has TRBV7-9 and TRBJ1-3, with D hard to call. Looked up from germline, CDR1 is SEHNR and CDR2 is FQNEAQ (reference sequence). This CDR3 has 15 residues. The ends were cut back, 4 bases at V and 3 bases at J, with 13 bases in the middle. CDR3 in DNA: TGTGCCAGCAGCTCCCAAGGAGGGTATGGAAACACCATATATTTT. Encoded protein: CASSSQGGYGNTIYF.

This clone was seen a handful of times. This chain links TRBV11-2 with TRBJ2-2; a weak D match, TRBD1 (5 bases). V shed 5 bases and J shed 0 bases, with 10 bases lying between them. The CDR3 spans 15 residues. Germline V gene data show CDR1 as SGHAT and CDR2 as FQNNGV. CDR3 sequence (DNA): TGTGCCAGCAGCCCTCAGGGTGCGAACACCGGGGAGCTGTTTTTT. As protein: CASSPQGANTGELFF.

This clone has more than one count but fewer than ten. The chain uses TRBV3-1 (or the pseudogene TRBV3-2) and TRBJ2-2; 7 bases are a match to TRBD1. This CDR3 comprises 15 residues. In germline, CDR1 is LGHDT, CDR2 YNNKEL (reference sequence). J was trimmed by 0 bases and V by 7 bases; bases with no gene match: 5. The CDR3 reads CASTRTGTNTGELFF. Here the CDR3 DNA reads TGTGCCAGCACCAGGACAGGAACGAACACCGGGGAGCTGTTTTTT.

In nucleotides, the CDR3 is TGTGCCTGGGCTAGCGGGAGGCCCTACAATGAGCAGTTCTTC. Protein product: CAWASGRPYNEQFF. This chain uses TRBV30 with TRBJ2-1; 11 bases fit TRBD2. The CDR3 contains 14 residues. Losses at the gene ends were 5 bases for V and 2 bases for J; bases not matched to a gene: 2. CDR1 GTSNPN and CDR2 SVGIG come from the germline V gene (reference sequence). The whole variable domain, filled in from reference TRBV30 and TRBJ2-1, reads SQTIHQWPATLVQPVGSPLSLECTVEGTSNPNLYWYRQAAGRGLQLLFYSVGIGQISSEVPQNLSASRPQDRQFILSSKKLLLSDSGFYLCAWASGRPYNEQFFGPGTRLTVL.

The V and J genes are TRBV7-2 and TRBJ2-1; tentatively, D is TRBD2 (6 bases). V was shortened by 1 base and J by 9 bases, with 16 bases between the two germline ends. The CDR3 is 15 residues long. CDR1 is SGHTA, CDR2 FQGNSA, per germline. The CDR3, as DNA: TGTGCCAGCAGCTTAGGGTCCTTCTACGGGGGTGAGCAGTTCTTC. This gives the protein CASSLGSFYGGEQFF.

This chain links TRBV9 with TRBJ2-7; TRBD1 might be the D (5 bases). The CDR3 is 14 amino acids. V dropped 3 bases and J dropped 5 bases, with 15 bases sitting between them. Per the germline V gene, CDR1 is SGDLS and CDR2 is YYNGEE. CDR3 nucleotide sequence: TGTGCCAGCAGCGGGGCCCCCCTAGGGGACGAGCAGTACTTC. It translates to CASSGAPLGDEQYF.

This clone appeared a few times. CDR3 sequence reads: CASSYRGGNTGELFF. CDR3 DNA sequence: TGTGCCAGCAGTTACCGAGGGGGGAACACCGGGGAGCTGTTTTTT. V gene TRBV6-6 combines with J gene TRBJ2-2; TRBD1 is a possible D gene (6 bases). The germline V and J ends were trimmed by 2 bases and 1 base, with 8 bases remaining between them. Germline V lookup: CDR1 MNHNY, CDR2 SVGAGI (reference sequence). The CDR3 contains 15 residues.

The chain employs TRBV6-6 and TRBJ2-5; maybe TRBD1 (5 bases). Germline V gene data show CDR1 as MNHNY and CDR2 as SVGAGI (reference sequence). This CDR3 is 15 amino acids long. The ends were cut back, 8 bases at V and 4 bases at J, with 20 bases in the middle. CDR3 sequence: CASSQGSVESETQYF. The CDR3, as DNA: TGTGCCAGCTCGCAGGGATCGGTTGAGTCAGAGACCCAGTACTTC.

Written as DNA, the CDR3 is TGCAGCTCATTCTCCCGGCCGGGACAGGGTAACCGCAATGAGCAGTTCTTC. It specifies CSSFSRPGQGNRNEQFF. V is TRBV29-1 and J is TRBJ2-1; 9 bases are shared with TRBD1. The CDR3 is 17 residues long. Germline V gene data show CDR1 as SQVTM and CDR2 as ANQGSEA. The trim removed 8 bases at V and 6 bases at J, leaving 20 bases unmatched.